The T cell receptor (beta chain) described here comes from a study of cytomegalovirus exposure and HLA in healthy donors. General study findings and limits: Relative to equally common others, HLA-associated TCR beta chains showed greater clonal expansion in a later analysis.

The CDR3 spans 10 residues. V gave up 6 bases and J gave up 7 bases, with 7 bases separating them. CDR1 and CDR2 (germline): DFQATT, SNEGSKA (reference sequence). For this clone: No antigen is known for it.

The study ran its PCR with 60 Vbeta and 13 Jbeta primers. In the original analysis: An analysis performed later counted about 80 million unique TCR beta chains (roughly 11 million of them shared). The table came from immunoSEQ multiplex PCR; TCRdb's copy has only in-frame clones and leaves some out. The DNA was the basis for D and trimming; V, J and clone size are from that table. The table records some 130,000 clones, approximately 61% of them present only once. Specimen: PBMCs. V and J are TRBV20-1 and TRBJ2-1; D remains ambiguous. The TCR sequence derives from a human donor in good health. CDR3 bases: TGCAGTGCCCTTCAGAATGAGCAGTTCTTC. It codes for CSALQNEQFF.